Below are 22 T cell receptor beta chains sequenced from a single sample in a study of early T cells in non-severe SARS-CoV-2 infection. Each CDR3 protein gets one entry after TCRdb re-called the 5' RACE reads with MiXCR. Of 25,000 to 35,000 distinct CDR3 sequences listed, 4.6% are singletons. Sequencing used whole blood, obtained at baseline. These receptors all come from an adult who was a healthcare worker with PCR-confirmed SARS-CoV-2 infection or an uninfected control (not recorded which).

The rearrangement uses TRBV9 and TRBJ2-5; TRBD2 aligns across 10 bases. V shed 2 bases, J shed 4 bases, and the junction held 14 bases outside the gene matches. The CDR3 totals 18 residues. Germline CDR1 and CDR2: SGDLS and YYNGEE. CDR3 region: CASSVPALAGRRGETQYF. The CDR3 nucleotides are TGTGCCAGCAGCGTGCCTGCACTAGCGGGACGACGGGGAGAGACCCAGTACTTC.

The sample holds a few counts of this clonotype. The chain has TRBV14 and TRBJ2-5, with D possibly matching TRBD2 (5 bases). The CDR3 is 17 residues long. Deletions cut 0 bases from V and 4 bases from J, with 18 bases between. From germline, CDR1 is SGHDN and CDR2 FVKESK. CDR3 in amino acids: CASSQDSGYGSRETQYF. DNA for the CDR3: TGTGCCAGCAGCCAAGATTCGGGGTATGGGTCAAGAGAGACCCAGTACTTC.

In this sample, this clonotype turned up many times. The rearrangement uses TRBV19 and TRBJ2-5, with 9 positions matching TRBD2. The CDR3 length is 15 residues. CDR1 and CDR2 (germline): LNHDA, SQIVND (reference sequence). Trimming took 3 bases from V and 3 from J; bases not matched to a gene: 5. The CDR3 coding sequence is TGTGCCAGTAGTATGGGGACTAGCTCGGAAGAGACCCAGTACTTC. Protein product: CASSMGTSSEETQYF.

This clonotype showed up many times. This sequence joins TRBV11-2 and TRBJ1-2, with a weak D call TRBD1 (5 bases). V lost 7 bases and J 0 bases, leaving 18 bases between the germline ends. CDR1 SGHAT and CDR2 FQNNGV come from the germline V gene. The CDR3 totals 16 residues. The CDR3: CASTSLGGAANYGYTF. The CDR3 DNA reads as TGTGCCAGCACCTCCCTAGGTGGGGCCGCTAACTATGGCTACACCTTC.

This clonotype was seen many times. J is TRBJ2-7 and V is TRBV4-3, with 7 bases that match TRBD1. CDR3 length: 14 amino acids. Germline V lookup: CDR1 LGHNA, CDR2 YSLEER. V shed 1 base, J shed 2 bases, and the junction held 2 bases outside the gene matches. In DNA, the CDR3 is TGCGCCAGCAGCCAAGCGACAGGGCCCTACGAGCAGTACTTC. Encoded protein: CASSQATGPYEQYF.

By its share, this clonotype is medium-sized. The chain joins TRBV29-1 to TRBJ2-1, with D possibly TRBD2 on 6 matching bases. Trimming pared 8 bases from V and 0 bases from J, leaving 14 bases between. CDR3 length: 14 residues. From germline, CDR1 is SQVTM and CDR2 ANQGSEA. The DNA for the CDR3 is TGCAGCCTAAAAGGAGGGAGCTCCTACAATGAGCAGTTCTTC. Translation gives CSLKGGSSYNEQFF.

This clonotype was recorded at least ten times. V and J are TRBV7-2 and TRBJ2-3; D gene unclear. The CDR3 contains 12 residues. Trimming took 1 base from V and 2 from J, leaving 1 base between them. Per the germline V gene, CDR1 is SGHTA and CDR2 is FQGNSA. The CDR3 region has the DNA TGTGCCAGCAGCTTAGACACAGATACGCAGTATTTT. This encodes CASSLDTDTQYF.

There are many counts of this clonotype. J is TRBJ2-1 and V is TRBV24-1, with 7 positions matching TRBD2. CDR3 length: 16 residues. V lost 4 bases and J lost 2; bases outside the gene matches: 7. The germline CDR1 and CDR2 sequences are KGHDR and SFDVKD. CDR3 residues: CATSDPGGVTYNEQFF. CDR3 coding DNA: TGTGCCACCAGTGACCCGGGGGGAGTCACCTACAATGAGCAGTTCTTC.

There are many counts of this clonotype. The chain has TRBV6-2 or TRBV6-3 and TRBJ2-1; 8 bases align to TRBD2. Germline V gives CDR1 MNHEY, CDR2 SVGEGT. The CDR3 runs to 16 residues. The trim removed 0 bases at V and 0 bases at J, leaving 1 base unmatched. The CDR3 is CASSYSSGSSYNEQFF. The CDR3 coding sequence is TGTGCCAGCAGTTACTCGAGCGGGAGCTCCTACAATGAGCAGTTCTTC.

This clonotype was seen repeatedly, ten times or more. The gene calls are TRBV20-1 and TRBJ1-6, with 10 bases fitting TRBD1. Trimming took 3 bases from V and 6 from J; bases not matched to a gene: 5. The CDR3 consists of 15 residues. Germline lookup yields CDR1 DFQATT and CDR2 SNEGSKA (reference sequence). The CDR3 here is CSASNRDRGNSPLHF. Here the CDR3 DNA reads TGCAGTGCTAGCAACCGGGACAGGGGTAATTCACCCCTCCACTTT.

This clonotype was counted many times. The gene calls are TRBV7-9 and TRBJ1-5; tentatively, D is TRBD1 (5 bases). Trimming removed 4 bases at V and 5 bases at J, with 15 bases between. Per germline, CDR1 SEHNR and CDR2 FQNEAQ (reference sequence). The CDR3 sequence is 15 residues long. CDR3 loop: CASSSGQSSHQPQHF. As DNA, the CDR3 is TGTGCCAGCAGCTCCGGACAATCCTCCCATCAGCCCCAGCATTTT. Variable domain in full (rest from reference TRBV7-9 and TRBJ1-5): DTGVSQNPRHKITKRGQNVTFRCDPISEHNRLYWYRQTLGQGPEFLTYFQNEAQLEKSRLLSDRFSAERPKGSFSTLEIQRTEQGDSAMYLCASSSGQSSHQPQHFGDGTRLSIL.

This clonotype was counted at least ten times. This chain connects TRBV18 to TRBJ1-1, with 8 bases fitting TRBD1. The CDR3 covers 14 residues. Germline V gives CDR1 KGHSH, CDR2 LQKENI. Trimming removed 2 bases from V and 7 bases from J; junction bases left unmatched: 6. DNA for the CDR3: TGTGCCAGCTCACCAGTCGGACAGGGAGGTGAAGCTTTCTTT. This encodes CASSPVGQGGEAFF.

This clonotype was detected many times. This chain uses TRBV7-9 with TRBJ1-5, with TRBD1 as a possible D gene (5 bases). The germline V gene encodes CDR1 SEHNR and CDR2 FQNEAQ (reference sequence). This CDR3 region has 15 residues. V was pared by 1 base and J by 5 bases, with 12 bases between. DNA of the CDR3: TGTGCCAGCAGCTTAGGGGGGATGGGGCATCAGCCCCAGCATTTT. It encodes CASSLGGMGHQPQHF.

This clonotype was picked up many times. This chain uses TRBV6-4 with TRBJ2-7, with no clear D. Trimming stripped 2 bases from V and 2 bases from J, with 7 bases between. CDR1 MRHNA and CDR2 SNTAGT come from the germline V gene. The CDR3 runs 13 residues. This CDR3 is CASSDAVTYEQYF. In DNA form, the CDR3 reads TGTGCCAGCAGTGACGCGGTAACCTACGAGCAGTACTTC.

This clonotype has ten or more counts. CDR3 loop: CASSSASGSKHEQYF. The CDR3, as DNA: TGTGCCAGCAGTTCCGCTAGCGGGAGTAAACACGAGCAGTACTTC. The rearrangement joins TRBV6-6 to TRBJ2-7, with 10 bases fitting TRBD2. The CDR3 consists of 15 residues. The V and J ends lost 4 bases and 5 bases, in that order; junction bases with no gene match: 8. CDR1 MNHNY and CDR2 SVGAGI come from the germline V gene (reference sequence).

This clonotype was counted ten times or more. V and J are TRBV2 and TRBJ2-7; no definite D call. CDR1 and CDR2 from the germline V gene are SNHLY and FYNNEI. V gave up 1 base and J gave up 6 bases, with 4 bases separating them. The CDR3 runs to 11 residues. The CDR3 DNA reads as TGTGCCAGCAGTGAAGTCTCCGAGCAGTACTTC. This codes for CASSEVSEQYF. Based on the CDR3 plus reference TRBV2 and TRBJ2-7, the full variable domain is EPEVTQTPSHQVTQMGQEVILRCVPISNHLYFYWYRQILGQKVEFLVSFYNNEISEKSEIFDDQFSVERPDGSNFTLKIRSTKLEDSAMYFCASSEVSEQYFGPGTRLTVT.

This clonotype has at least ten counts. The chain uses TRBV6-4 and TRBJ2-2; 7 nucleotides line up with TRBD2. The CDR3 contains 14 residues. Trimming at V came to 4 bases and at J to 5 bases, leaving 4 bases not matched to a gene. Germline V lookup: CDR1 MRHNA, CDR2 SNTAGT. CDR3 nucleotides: TGTGCCAGCAGTGCGGGGGGACGGACCGGGGAGCTGTTTTTT. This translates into CASSAGGRTGELFF.

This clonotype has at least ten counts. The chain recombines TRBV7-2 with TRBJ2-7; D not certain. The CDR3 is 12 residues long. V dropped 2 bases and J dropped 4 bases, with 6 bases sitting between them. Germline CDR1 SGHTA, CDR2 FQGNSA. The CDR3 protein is CASSLRGYEQYF. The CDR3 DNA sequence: TGTGCCAGCAGCTTAAGAGGTTACGAGCAGTACTTC.

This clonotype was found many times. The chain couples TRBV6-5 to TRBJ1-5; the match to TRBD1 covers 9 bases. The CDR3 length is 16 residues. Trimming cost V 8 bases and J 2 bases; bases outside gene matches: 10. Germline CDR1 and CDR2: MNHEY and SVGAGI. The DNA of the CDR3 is TGTGCCAGCGCTAAACAGGGGGCGCCTGGCAATCAGCCCCAGCATTTT. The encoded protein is CASAKQGAPGNQPQHF.

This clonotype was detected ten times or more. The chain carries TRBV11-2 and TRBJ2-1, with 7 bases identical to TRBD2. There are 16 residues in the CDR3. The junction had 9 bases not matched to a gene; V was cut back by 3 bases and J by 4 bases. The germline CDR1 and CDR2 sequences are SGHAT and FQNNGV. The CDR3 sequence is CASSFLPAGSYNEQFF. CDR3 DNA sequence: TGTGCCAGCAGCTTCCTTCCAGCGGGGTCATACAATGAGCAGTTCTTC.

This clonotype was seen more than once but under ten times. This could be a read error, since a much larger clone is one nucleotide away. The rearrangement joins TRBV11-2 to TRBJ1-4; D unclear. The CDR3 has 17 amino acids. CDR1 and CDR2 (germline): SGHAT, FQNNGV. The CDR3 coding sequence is TGTGTCAGCAGCTCCGCCTCGGTTGCTAGCCGGGGTGAAAAACTGTTTTTT. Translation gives CVSSSASVASRGEKLFF. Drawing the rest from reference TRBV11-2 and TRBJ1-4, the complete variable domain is EAGVAQSPRYKIIEKRQSVAFWCNPISGHATLYWYQQILGQGPKLLIQFQNNGVVDDSQLPKDRFSAERLKGVDSTLKIQPAKLEDSAVYLCVSSSASVASRGEKLFFGSGTQLSVL.

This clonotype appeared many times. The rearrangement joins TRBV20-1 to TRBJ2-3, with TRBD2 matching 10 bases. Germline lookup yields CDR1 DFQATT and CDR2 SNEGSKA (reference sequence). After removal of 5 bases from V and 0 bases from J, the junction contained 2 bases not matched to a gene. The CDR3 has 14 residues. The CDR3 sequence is CSAWTSGSTDTQYF. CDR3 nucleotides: TGCAGTGCTTGGACTAGCGGTAGCACAGATACGCAGTATTTT.